This TCR beta chain was identified during a study of identical twins. General study findings and limits: The models gave estimates that fell short of the out-of-frame TCR alpha sharing seen in monozygotic twins. While abundant cord blood beta clonotypes carried fewer insertions, memory repertoires showed no such pattern.

This clonotype was picked up a small number of times. The antigen is unknown. V was pared by 6 bases and J by 5 bases, with 6 bases of the junction left unmatched. The CDR3 extends over 14 amino acids. Germline V CDR1 and CDR2: LGHDT, YNNKEL (reference sequence). A universal primer site was incorporated via template switching, and the cDNA contained unique molecular identifiers. TCRdb re-called the 5' RACE reads with MiXCR, one entry per CDR3 protein. Of more than 1.5 million distinct CDR3 sequences detected, around 33% appear once; the ten largest clones hold about 0.27%. The sample taken for sequencing was cord blood. The sequence came from a newborn girl in good health. The chain carries TRBV3-1 and TRBJ2-1; TRBD2 aligns across 8 bases. The DNA for the CDR3 is TGTGCCAGCAGTCCGGGGGGGCGGAACAATGAGCAGTTCTTC. Translated, it gives CASSPGGRNNEQFF.